This T cell receptor beta chain was recovered during a study of blood T cell repertoires in COVID-19. The overall study: The origin of the acute and convalescent COVID-19 samples was the United States, Italy and Spain. T cells, B-cell-depleted T cells, or PBMCs supplied cDNA or gDNA.

The CDR3 has 13 residues. CDR1 is MNHEY and CDR2 is SMNVEV in the germline V gene (reference sequence). V shed 7 bases and J shed 7 bases, with 14 bases lying between them. In the original analysis: Amplification with reference gene primers provided the estimates of nucleated cell counts. This table comes from immunoSEQ multiplex PCR, and its TCRdb copy is limited to in-frame clones, with some not included. That table is the source of V, J and clone size, and D and trimming were worked out from the DNA. Of around 150,000 clones listed, approximately 90% are singletons. The chain recombines TRBV27 with TRBJ2-4; tentatively, D is TRBD2 (6 bases). The material sequenced was peripheral blood. This TCR was sampled from a woman aged 55-75 years with active or convalescent COVID-19. The CDR3 bases are TGTGCCAGCATTTCTGGGACTTGGAACATTCAGTACTTC. This sequence encodes CASISGTWNIQYF.